One and the same sample provided the 5 T cell receptor beta chains below, sequenced in a study of CD8 T cells in Susac syndrome. An input of about 0.5 to 1 ug of RNA was subjected to reverse transcription using random hexamers. TCRdb called the immunoSEQ multiplex PCR reads again in MiXCR, with one record for every CDR3 protein. The sample lists approximately 190,000 distinct CDR3 sequences, 93% occurring once. Material: CD4+ T cells from PBMCs. These receptors were collected from a human donor in good health.

The chain couples TRBV29-1 to TRBJ2-1, with a tentative D call TRBD1 (6 bases). Germline-derived CDR1 and CDR2 are SQVTM and ANQGSEA. CDR3 size: 13 residues. Deletions cut 4 bases from V and 6 bases from J, with 13 bases between. CDR3 residues: CSVVQGGGNEQFF. CDR3 DNA: TGCAGCGTTGTACAGGGTGGAGGCAATGAGCAGTTCTTC.

The chain couples TRBV29-1 to TRBJ2-5; TRBD2 aligns across 8 bases. Unmatched junction bases numbered 8, after V lost 6 bases and J lost 5 bases. CDR3 length equals 13 residues. Germline V gene lookup returns CDR1 SQVTM and CDR2 ANQGSEA. For the CDR3, the DNA is TGCAGCGTCCCGCCCGGGGGGGCGGAGACCCAGTACTTC. As protein: CSVPPGGAETQYF.

This rearrangement joins TRBV27 to TRBJ2-5; 7 bases are shared with TRBD2. Germline V CDR1 and CDR2: MNHEY, SMNVEV (reference sequence). This CDR3 is built from 12 residues. Trimming cost V 10 bases and J 5 bases; bases outside gene matches: 7. This CDR3 reads CATRRGGETQYF. As DNA, the CDR3 is TGTGCCACCCGCCGGGGAGGGGAGACCCAGTACTTC.

The chain carries TRBV13 and TRBJ2-4, with D possibly TRBD1 on 5 matching bases. Germline V gene lookup returns CDR1 PRHDT and CDR2 FYEKMQ (reference sequence). The CDR3 loop spans 16 amino acids. V lost 1 base and J 5 bases, leaving 15 bases between the germline ends. CDR3 residues: CASSLEGMVAQNIQYF. The CDR3 DNA sequence: TGTGCCAGCAGCTTAGAGGGGATGGTGGCCCAAAACATTCAGTACTTC.

The rearrangement links TRBV20-1 to TRBJ1-1; D remains unclear. Germline assignment: CDR1 DFQATT and CDR2 SNEGSKA (reference sequence). V lost 0 bases and J 1 base, leaving 6 bases between the germline ends. The CDR3 is made up of 13 amino acids. The CDR3 DNA sequence: TGCAGTGCTAGAGATGAGACGAACACTGAAGCTTTCTTT. This codes for CSARDETNTEAFF.